The clone carrying this TCR beta chain was counted between two and nine times. This record comes from a study of blood T cell repertoires in COVID-19. Using immunoSEQ multiplex PCR, the repertoire was profiled, and TCRdb retains in-frame clones only, with some absent. The table has about 48,000 clones, 65% to 90% seen once. CDR3 length: 14 residues. V gave up 0 bases and J gave up 4 bases, with 10 bases separating them. Germline CDR1 reads SNHLY; CDR2 reads FYNNEI. This sequence was found in an elderly woman with COVID-19, enrolled during active disease. Sequencing input: peripheral blood. The J gene is TRBJ2-7, the V gene TRBV2; a weak D match, TRBD2 (5 bases). CDR3 residues: CASSEAPGDYEQYF. Written as DNA, the CDR3 is TGTGCCAGCAGTGAAGCGCCCGGGGATTACGAGCAGTACTTC.